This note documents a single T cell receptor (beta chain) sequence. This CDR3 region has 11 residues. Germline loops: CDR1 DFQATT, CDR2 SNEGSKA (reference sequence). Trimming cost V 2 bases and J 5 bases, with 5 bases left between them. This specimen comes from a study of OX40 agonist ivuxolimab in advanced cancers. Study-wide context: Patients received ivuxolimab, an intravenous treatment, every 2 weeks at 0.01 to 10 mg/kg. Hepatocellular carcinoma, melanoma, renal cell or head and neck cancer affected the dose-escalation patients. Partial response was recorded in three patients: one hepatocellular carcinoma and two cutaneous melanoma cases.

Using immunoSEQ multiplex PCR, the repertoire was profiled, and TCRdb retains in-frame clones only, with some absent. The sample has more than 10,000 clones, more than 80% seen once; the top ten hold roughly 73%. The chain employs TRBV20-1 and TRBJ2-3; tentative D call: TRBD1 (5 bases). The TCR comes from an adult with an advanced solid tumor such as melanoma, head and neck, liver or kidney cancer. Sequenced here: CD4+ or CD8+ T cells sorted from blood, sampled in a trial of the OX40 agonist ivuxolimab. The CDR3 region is CSARQGDTQYF. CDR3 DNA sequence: TGCAGTGCTAGACAGGGAGATACGCAGTATTTT.